The clone carrying this TCR beta chain was seen a single time. Its antigen is undetermined. The authors split each subset's genomic DNA evenly across several immunoSEQ plates. Authors' data handling: From ImmunoSEQ came sequences covering only the junction and carrying no quality scores, so filtering differed. The assay was immunoSEQ multiplex PCR, and TCRdb's table has in-frame clones only and misses some. Clone size and V and J calls were adopted from that table, with D and trimming inferred from the DNA. The sample lists 2 million to 3 million clones, roughly 93% seen once, with 0.36% in the top ten. This sample is part of a study of shared clonotypes between healthy human individuals. Study conclusions and caveats: Generation probabilities were higher for clonotypes shared across all four sorted-subset donors than for unshared ones.

Germline assignment: CDR1 SGHNT and CDR2 YYREEE (reference sequence). The CDR3 extends over 13 amino acids. Between the trimmed V and J ends, which lost 7 bases and 1 base, there was a span of 8 bases. The chain is built from TRBV5-4 and TRBJ2-2, with D maybe TRBD2 (5 bases). The sequencing sample was made of naive CD4+ T cells from PBMCs. Regarding subset: CD45RA+ positively selected. This TCR came from a man aged 18 to 35 in good health. Some clones in this sample may be carry-over from other donors' samples. CDR3 region: CASGSQNTGELFF. For the CDR3, the DNA is TGTGCCAGCGGGAGTCAGAACACCGGGGAGCTGTTTTTT.